The present TCR beta chain was sequenced within a study of control samples from healthy donors and cancer patients. The assay was immunoSEQ multiplex PCR, and TCRdb's table has in-frame clones only and misses some. The sample lists 98,000 or so clones; approximately 82% were seen once. This clone was counted a few times. The receptor was derived from a man in his sixties in good health. Sequencing was done on a sample of blood.

For the CDR3, the DNA is TGTGCCAGCTCGATAGGAAGCGGGTATGGCTACACCTTC. Its protein product is CASSIGSGYGYTF. V and J are TRBV18 and TRBJ1-2; D not resolved. The V gene's germline CDR1 is KGHSH and CDR2 LQKENI. V lost 6 bases and J 5 bases, leaving 13 bases between the germline ends. The CDR3 is made up of 13 amino acids.